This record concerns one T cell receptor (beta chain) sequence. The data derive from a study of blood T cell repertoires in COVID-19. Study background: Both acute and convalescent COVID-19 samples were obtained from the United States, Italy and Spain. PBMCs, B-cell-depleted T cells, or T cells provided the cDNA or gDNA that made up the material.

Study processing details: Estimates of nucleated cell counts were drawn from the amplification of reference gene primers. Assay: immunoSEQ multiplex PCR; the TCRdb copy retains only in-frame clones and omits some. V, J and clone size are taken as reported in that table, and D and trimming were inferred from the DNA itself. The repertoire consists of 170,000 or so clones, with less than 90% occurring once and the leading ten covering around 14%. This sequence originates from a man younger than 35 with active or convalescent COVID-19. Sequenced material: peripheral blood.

The CDR3 DNA reads as TGTGCCAGCAGAACCGGGGGGCCCCAAGAGACCCAGTACTTC. Residues: CASRTGGPQETQYF. The V and J genes are TRBV27 and TRBJ2-5; D is possibly TRBD2 (7 bases). The length of the CDR3 is 14 residues. V lost 6 bases, J lost 1 base, and 12 bases lay in between. CDR1 is MNHEY and CDR2 is SMNVEV in the germline V gene (reference sequence).